These 28 T cell receptor beta chains were sequenced from one sample in a study of T-cell memory formation after mild COVID-19. TCRdb re-called the 5' RACE reads with MiXCR, one entry per CDR3 protein. The sample lists around 500,000 distinct CDR3 sequences; around a sixth were seen once. The sequenced material came from PBMCs or a T cell subset sorted from them (not recorded which). Receptors originate from an adult woman who had mild COVID-19 (a few samples of this study predate the infection). Cell type and time point are not known.

This clonotype was observed at least ten times. This CDR3 reads CASSLEWGGELFF. CDR3 sequence (DNA): TGTGCCAGCAGCTTGGAATGGGGCGGGGAGCTGTTTTTT. This rearrangement joins TRBV5-5 to TRBJ2-2, with D unresolved. Trimming stripped 0 bases from V and 7 bases from J, with 7 bases between. The CDR3 is made up of 13 amino acids. Germline V lookup: CDR1 SGHKS, CDR2 YYEKEE (reference sequence).

V usage is TRBV7-2 and J usage is TRBJ2-3, with D perhaps matching TRBD2 (5 bases). This CDR3 comprises 17 residues. V shed 4 bases and J shed 0 bases, with 17 bases lying between them. CDR1 SGHTA and CDR2 FQGNSA come from the germline V gene. The CDR3, as DNA: TGTGCCAGCAGCTGGTCCCGAGGGTCACATAGCACAGATACGCAGTATTTT. This translates into CASSWSRGSHSTDTQYF.

This clonotype has only a few counts. This sequence joins TRBV9 and TRBJ1-5, with a tentative D call TRBD1 (6 bases). V was shortened by 0 bases and J by 1 base, with 8 bases between the two germline ends. This CDR3 region has 15 residues. The germline CDR1 and CDR2 sequences are SGDLS and YYNGEE. The DNA of the CDR3 is TGTGCCAGCAGCGTAGAGGGGGTAAGCAATCAGCCCCAGCATTTT. This gives the protein CASSVEGVSNQPQHF.

The J gene is TRBJ1-2, the V gene TRBV27; TRBD1 aligns across 11 bases. Per the germline V gene, CDR1 is MNHEY and CDR2 is SMNVEV (reference sequence). V lost 4 bases and J lost 5; bases outside the gene matches: 6. The CDR3 has 15 amino acids. For the CDR3, the DNA is TGTGCCAGCAGTTCCCGACGGGACAGGGGGTATGGCTACACCTTC. It translates to CASSSRRDRGYGYTF.

The chain's CDR3 is CASSEAQGIIYEQYF. The CDR3, as DNA: TGTGCCAGCAGTGAAGCGCAGGGGATTATATACGAGCAGTACTTC. V usage is TRBV6-1 and J usage is TRBJ2-7; maybe TRBD1 (6 bases). Germline-derived CDR1 and CDR2 are MNHNS and SASEGT. The length of the CDR3 is 15 residues. V shed 0 bases and J shed 4 bases, with 13 bases lying between them.

This clonotype has just a few counts. This chain links TRBV20-1 with TRBJ1-3; D call uncertain. Trimming shortened V by 3 bases and J by 3 bases, and 9 bases separated the two germline ends. Germline values: CDR1 DFQATT, CDR2 SNEGSKA (reference sequence). This CDR3 spans 13 amino acids. In nucleotides, the CDR3 is TGCAGTGCTAGTTTTCCGGGTGGAAACACCATATATTTT. As protein: CSASFPGGNTIYF.

The V call is TRBV2, the J call TRBJ1-1, with D hard to call. Germline lookup yields CDR1 SNHLY and CDR2 FYNNEI. V lost 5 bases to trimming and J lost 3 bases, with 7 bases between them. The CDR3 runs to 12 residues. CDR3: CASSLQYTEAFF. CDR3 nucleotides: TGTGCCAGCAGTCTTCAATACACTGAAGCTTTCTTT.

The gene calls are TRBV5-6 and TRBJ1-1; D is uncertain. In germline, CDR1 is SGHDT, CDR2 YYEEEE. The length of the CDR3 is 14 residues. Trimming left V 2 bases short and J 4 bases short, with 12 bases between. The chain's CDR3 is CASSLSGFLTEAFF. CDR3 DNA sequence: TGTGCCAGCAGCTTATCCGGGTTTCTCACTGAAGCTTTCTTT. Full variable domain (missing parts from reference TRBV5-6 and TRBJ1-1): DAGVTQSPTHLIKTRGQQVTLRCSPKSGHDTVSWYQQALGQGPQFIFQYYEEEERQRGNFPDRFSGHQFPNYSSELNVNALLLGDSALYLCASSLSGFLTEAFFGQGTRLTVV.

This clonotype was seen a single time. The chain joins TRBV27 to TRBJ1-2, with 8 positions matching TRBD1. Trimming cost V 5 bases and J 1 base; bases outside gene matches: 6. Germline assignment: CDR1 MNHEY and CDR2 SMNVEV (reference sequence). CDR3 size: 15 residues. This CDR3 reads CASSQSRGLNYGYTF. As DNA, the CDR3 is TGTGCCAGCAGTCAAAGCAGGGGGCTTAACTATGGCTACACCTTC.

The J gene is TRBJ1-4, the V gene TRBV3-1; the D gene is possibly TRBD1 (5 bases). Germline CDR1 reads LGHDT; CDR2 reads YNNKEL (reference sequence). V dropped 7 bases and J dropped 10 bases, with 31 bases sitting between them. This CDR3 region has 18 residues. CDR3 protein: CASISSKAGGEERGKLFF. In DNA, the CDR3 is TGTGCCAGCATCTCAAGCAAGGCAGGAGGGGAAGAAAGGGGAAAACTGTTTTTT.

The chain carries TRBV20-1 and TRBJ1-2; D remains ambiguous. This CDR3 has 13 amino acids. The V gene's germline CDR1 is DFQATT and CDR2 SNEGSKA (reference sequence). V lost 3 bases, J lost 4 bases, and 12 bases lay in between. The CDR3 DNA follows: TGCAGTGCTAGTCCCGTAGTCGGCTATGGCTACACCTTC. Translating gives CSASPVVGYGYTF.

This clonotype was recorded a few times. V gene TRBV2 combines with J gene TRBJ2-1; D is undetermined. This CDR3 region has 13 residues. The germline V gene has CDR1 SNHLY and CDR2 FYNNEI. The V end was cut by 8 bases, the J end by 1 base, with 9 bases between. CDR3 nucleotides: TGTGCCAGCTCTAGGGTTTCCTACAATGAGCAGTTCTTC. Translated: CASSRVSYNEQFF.

In this sample, this clonotype turned up many times. The J gene is TRBJ2-5, the V gene TRBV3-1; D tentatively reads TRBD1 or TRBD2 (5 bases each). V was cut by 6 bases and J by 4 bases, with 15 bases left in between. From germline, CDR1 is LGHDT and CDR2 YNNKEL (reference sequence). The CDR3 is made up of 14 amino acids. The CDR3 loop reads CASSRVGAGETQYF. The CDR3 DNA reads as TGTGCCAGCAGTCGAGTTGGGGCGGGAGAGACCCAGTACTTC.

This clonotype was recorded a few times. The genes are TRBV18 and TRBJ2-1; TRBD2 matches 14 bases. After removal of 3 bases from V and 7 bases from J, the junction contained 8 bases not matched to a gene. The CDR3 is 17 residues long. Looked up from germline, CDR1 is KGHSH and CDR2 is LQKENI. The CDR3 here is CASSPRGTSGSRNEQFF. CDR3 bases: TGTGCCAGCTCACCCCGCGGGACTAGCGGGAGTAGGAATGAGCAGTTCTTC.

The J gene is TRBJ1-2, the V gene TRBV2, with TRBD1 matching over 8 bases. Looked up from germline, CDR1 is SNHLY and CDR2 is FYNNEI. With V trimmed by 5 bases and J by 2 bases, 13 bases remained unmatched. This CDR3 comprises 17 residues. The DNA of the CDR3 is TGTGCCAGCAGTCGTCAGGGGGCTCTCTACAAAAACTATGGCTACACCTTC. Protein product: CASSRQGALYKNYGYTF. Full variable domain (outside the CDR3, taken from reference TRBV2 and TRBJ1-2): EPEVTQTPSHQVTQMGQEVILRCVPISNHLYFYWYRQILGQKVEFLVSFYNNEISEKSEIFDDQFSVERPDGSNFTLKIRSTKLEDSAMYFCASSRQGALYKNYGYTFGSGTRLTVV.

CDR3 bases: TGCAGCGTGGTCGAAGGGGGCGGAGGCAATCAGCCCCAGCATTTT. Protein product: CSVVEGGGGNQPQHF. V usage is TRBV29-1 and J usage is TRBJ1-5, with TRBD1 identical over 7 bases. CDR3 size: 15 residues. J was trimmed by 2 bases and V by 6 bases; bases with no gene match: 10. Germline CDR1 reads SQVTM; CDR2 reads ANQGSEA.

This clonotype was detected only a few times. The rearrangement links TRBV12-3 or TRBV12-4 to TRBJ2-7; D may correspond to TRBD1 or TRBD2 (6 bases each). The germline V and J ends were trimmed by 2 bases and 7 bases, with 9 bases remaining between them. The CDR3 totals 12 residues. CDR3 loop: CASSLWGAEQYF. CDR3 nucleotide sequence: TGTGCCAGCAGTTTATGGGGGGCGGAGCAGTACTTC.

CDR3 nucleotide sequence: TGTGCCAGCAGTTTAAATGGGGCCAAAAACATTCAGTACTTC. This encodes CASSLNGAKNIQYF. This chain uses TRBV27 with TRBJ2-4; no reliable D call. The germline CDR1 and CDR2 sequences are MNHEY and SMNVEV (reference sequence). Trimming stripped 2 bases from V and 1 base from J, with 6 bases between. This CDR3 spans 14 amino acids.

This clonotype has a handful of counts. The CDR3 DNA reads TGTGCCAGCAGCTCCTACGGGACAGGTAGCAATCAGCCCCAGCATTTT. Translating gives CASSSYGTGSNQPQHF. J is TRBJ1-5 and V is TRBV6-6; TRBD1 matches at 8 bases. Germline values: CDR1 MNHNY, CDR2 SVGAGI (reference sequence). This CDR3 has 16 amino acids. V lost 6 bases and J lost 0; bases outside the gene matches: 7.

This clonotype was counted between two and nine times. The V and J genes are TRBV29-1 and TRBJ2-3; D not resolved. Germline assignment: CDR1 SQVTM and CDR2 ANQGSEA. V was cut by 8 bases and J by 7 bases, with 19 bases left in between. The CDR3 totals 13 residues. The CDR3 DNA is TGCAGCTCCACCCCGGCAGGCACTTATACGCAGTATTTT. It codes for CSSTPAGTYTQYF.

This clonotype was observed at least ten times. The chain is built from TRBV7-2 and TRBJ2-7; D is perhaps TRBD1 or TRBD2 (6 bases each). Germline V gene data show CDR1 as SGHTA and CDR2 as FQGNSA. The CDR3 has 14 residues. Trimming shortened V by 1 base and J by 7 bases, and 14 bases separated the two germline ends. DNA of the CDR3: TGTGCCAGCAGCTTAGTAGGGGGGAGGCGGGAGCAGTACTTC. Its protein product is CASSLVGGRREQYF.

The CDR3 region is CSVEDTGRRNIQYF. The CDR3 nucleotides read TGCAGCGTTGAAGACACAGGGCGGCGAAACATTCAGTACTTC. The chain combines TRBV29-1 with TRBJ2-4; a weak D match, TRBD1 (6 bases). Trimming shortened V by 0 bases and J by 6 bases, and 12 bases separated the two germline ends. The CDR3 extends over 14 amino acids. CDR1 is SQVTM, CDR2 ANQGSEA, per germline.

For the CDR3, the DNA is TGTGCCAGTAGTATGGTGGGGGCCGCCAATCAGCCCCAGCATTTT. Amino acids: CASSMVGAANQPQHF. The gene calls are TRBV19 and TRBJ1-5, with D tentatively TRBD1 (6 bases). Germline V lookup: CDR1 LNHDA, CDR2 SQIVND (reference sequence). V was clipped by 3 bases and J by 3 bases, with 12 bases between them. This CDR3 comprises 15 residues.

The J gene is TRBJ2-3, the V gene TRBV4-1, with 10 bases lining up with TRBD1. Germline values: CDR1 MGHRA, CDR2 YSYEKL. The CDR3 length is 15 residues. The J segment lost 9 bases and the V segment lost 0 bases, leaving 6 bases of the junction unmatched. DNA of the CDR3: TGCGCCAGCAGCCAAGATCGGACAGGGGGTTTGACGCAGTATTTT. This codes for CASSQDRTGGLTQYF.

Comments on this clonotype: This clone may be a read error of a much larger clone one base away. The chain links TRBV7-9 to TRBJ2-3; D unclear. Trimming pared 3 bases from V and 4 bases from J, leaving 5 bases between. The V gene's germline CDR1 is SEHNR and CDR2 FQNEAQ (reference sequence). CDR3 size: 12 residues. The CDR3 sequence: CASSFVPDTQYF. CDR3 in DNA: TGTGCCAGCAGCTTTGTTCCAGATACGCAGTATTTT.

This clonotype was counted only a few times. The rearrangement uses TRBV14 and TRBJ2-3, with TRBD2 identical over 8 bases. After removal of 0 bases from V and 0 bases from J, the junction contained 11 bases not matched to a gene. This CDR3 comprises 19 residues. Germline values: CDR1 SGHDN, CDR2 FVKESK. The CDR3 coding sequence is TGTGCCAGCAGCCAAGAAGGTCGTTTTAGCGGGGCTAGCACAGATACGCAGTATTTT. Protein product: CASSQEGRFSGASTDTQYF.

This clonotype appeared a few times. V and J are TRBV30 and TRBJ2-1; D is unclear. The V end was cut by 2 bases, the J end by 4 bases, with 9 bases between. The CDR3 contains 13 residues. CDR1 is GTSNPN and CDR2 is SVGIG in the germline V gene (reference sequence). CDR3 nucleotide sequence: TGTGCCTGGAGTCCCTTTTGGTACAATGAGCAGTTCTTC. This translates into CAWSPFWYNEQFF.

V and J are TRBV7-9 and TRBJ1-1; 7 nucleotides align to TRBD1. Germline loops: CDR1 SEHNR, CDR2 FQNEAQ (reference sequence). The CDR3 is 16 amino acids. Trimming removed 5 bases from V and 2 bases from J; junction bases left unmatched: 11. The CDR3 DNA follows: TGTGCCAGCAGCCTCGGAGGGACAGCTCGAAACACTGAAGCTTTCTTT. This sequence encodes CASSLGGTARNTEAFF. Combining the CDR3 with reference TRBV7-9 and TRBJ1-1 gives the whole variable domain DTGVSQNPRHKITKRGQNVTFRCDPISEHNRLYWYRQTLGQGPEFLTYFQNEAQLEKSRLLSDRFSAERPKGSFSTLEIQRTEQGDSAMYLCASSLGGTARNTEAFFGQGTRLTVV.